The sequence of this T cell receptor beta chain was determined in a study of T cell responses to AZD1222 COVID-19 vaccine (dated by TCRdb to 2020 to 2023). A note on the overall study: AZD1222 recipients whose second dose came at about 4 weeks and those whose second dose came at about 12 weeks were combined into one group, since spike-specific TCR depth and breadth did not differ between the two schedules. Trial participants were enrolled into age subgroups of 18-55, 56-69 and 70-plus years, which contained about 150, 28 and 57 TCR-sequenced participants, respectively. TCR sequencing was performed for 233 trial participants, of whom some 200 were given two doses of AZD1222 and around 26 were given two doses of MenACWY control vaccine.

The paper's findings and limits, for the study overall: In the small 56-69-year group, the increase in depth fell short of significance, most likely because of low power. CD4 TCRs associated with the vaccine covered the entire spike protein, and the dominant responses were in regions 160-218 and 743-854. Nearly half of unique spike-specific TCRs reportedly recognized epitopes outside regions mutated in the B.1.351 and B.1.1.7 variants. Conclusions about previously exposed vaccinees are limited because only six or seven AZD1222 recipients were SARS-CoV-2 seropositive at baseline. Because no day 14 peak-response samples were available, repertoires were characterized only after the peak T cell response. A significant rise in spike-specific TCR breadth and depth was observed after two AZD1222 doses relative to day 0 and relative to MenACWY recipients. Participants were mostly white British and included more females than males, and it was suggested by the authors that clonal diversity may have been underestimated.

This clone has only a few counts. Its antigen specificity is not known. No much larger clone is present one base from it, and per-base qualities are unavailable. The CDR3 regions of human TCRbeta chains were analyzed by immunosequencing. In the original analysis: TCRs in the repertoires were compared against a reference library of SARS-CoV-2-specific TCRs that had been generated with the MIRA antigen-specificity platform. Breadth was defined as the fraction of unique TCRs that were SARS-CoV-2-associated. Depth was defined as the fraction of total T cells that were SARS-CoV-2-associated. Each spike-specific TCR was assigned to its reactive spike region and to a CD4 or CD8 class using the MIRA data. Log10-transformed breadth and depth values were compared by one-way ANOVA with Sidak's multiple comparisons tests. TCRdb limited this immuneACCESS table to in-frame rearrangements with V and J called. A share of clones is missing; checked studies link under half to unresolved V genes, and the rest is unexplained. That table gives V, J and clone size, and the DNA gave D and trimming. This sample comprises just over 80,000 clones, approximately 90% of them detected only once. The ten largest clonotypes hold around 5% of the sample.

For this chain, trimming is 2 bases at the V end and 0 bases at the J end, and the number of junction bases without a gene match is 3. Measured from the cysteine to the phenylalanine, the CDR3 is 16 residues long. This entry keeps only the CDR3 DNA: 48 bases, framed from base 1. The germline V gene gives CDR1 as MNHNS and CDR2 as SASEGT. This sample's time point label indicates: baseline before first vaccination. Vaccinee samples were obtained from the UK trials COV001 and COV002, which included a single-blind randomized controlled phase 2/3 trial of AZD1222 (ChAdOx1 nCoV-19) in healthy adults. For TCRbeta chain sequencing, PBMC samples from trial participants were taken at day 0 and at day 28 after the second dose.

The chain uses TRBV6-1 and TRBJ1-1, and TRBD1 matches 10 of the central bases. Sequencing used peripheral blood, obtained on day 0 of AZD1222 vaccination. This sequence originates from an adult in good health. The DNA reads as follows: TGTGCCAGCAGTGAATTGGACAGGGGGGTGAACACTGAAGCTTTCTTT. Translated, this is CASSELDRGVNTEAFF.